This T cell receptor beta chain was profiled in a study of shared clonotypes between healthy human individuals. As for the study in general: A donor's plate count was three for CD4 naive and three for CD4 memory; CD8 naive had two and CD8 memory one. General study findings and limits: Larger estimated richness was generally seen in naive subsets than in memory subsets.

Germline loops: CDR1 SEHNR, CDR2 FQNEAQ (reference sequence). V was pared by 7 bases and J by 1 base, with 8 bases between. This CDR3 region has 13 residues. At the deep level, the assay was run. The protocol was immunoSEQ multiplex PCR, while the TCRdb copy is restricted to in-frame clones and leaves out a portion. The data show 2 million to 2.5 million clones, with 90% to 96% seen just once and roughly 0.13% held by the top ten. Regarding this clone: Antigen: not known.

There were only Caucasian adults among the donors, and all lived in Nashville, Tennessee. Sequences were obtained from naive CD4+ T cells sorted from blood. Documented subset: CD45RA+ positively selected. This chain connects TRBV7-9 to TRBJ2-4; D gene uncertain. The receptor's source is a man aged 18 to 35 in good health. The CDR3 DNA reads TGTGCCAGCACGGAGTATGCCAAAAACATTCAGTACTTC. Amino acid sequence: CASTEYAKNIQYF.